One sample yielded the 8 T cell receptor beta chains listed below, sequenced in a study of monozygotic twins with inflammatory bowel disease (dated by TCRdb to about 2019). Libraries came from 5' RACE. Sequencing was carried out with an Illumina HiSeq 2500. After the reads were reprocessed by TCRdb, one entry was made per CDR3 protein sequence, with no DNA. This sample's table lists 150,000 or so distinct CDR3 sequences. The ten biggest clones cover about 1.2% of the sample. The specimen sequenced was blood. These receptors all stem from a human donor with ulcerative colitis or Crohn's disease, or a healthy co-twin of an affected twin (not recorded which).

The J gene is TRBJ2-1, the V gene TRBV11-2. The CDR3 is made up of 13 amino acids. The germline CDR1 and CDR2 sequences are SGHAT and FQNNGV. CDR3 protein: CASSLDPSAEQFF.

The CDR3 spells CATSDPDTRANNEQFF. The V gene is TRBV24-1, the J gene TRBJ2-1; TCRdb's D call of TRBD1 is untestable without DNA. CDR1 and CDR2 from the germline V gene are KGHDR and SFDVKD. CDR3 length: 16 residues.

The V gene is TRBV5-1, the J gene TRBJ2-7; TCRdb returns TRBD1, unconfirmable since there is no DNA. Per germline, CDR1 SGHRS and CDR2 YFSETQ. The CDR3 extends over 14 amino acids. CDR3 amino acids: CASSSQGRGYEQYF.

The genes are TRBV5-4 and TRBJ2-4. This CDR3 is built from 16 residues. The germline V gene encodes CDR1 SGHNT and CDR2 YYREEE (reference sequence). This chain's CDR3 is CASSLDSSKAKNIQYF.

This chain joins TRBV20-1 and TRBJ2-3; TCRdb reports TRBD1, a call that lacks DNA to check it against. Germline V gene lookup returns CDR1 DFQATT and CDR2 SNEGSKA (reference sequence). This CDR3 spans 14 amino acids. CDR3 residues: CSAPDRTSTDTQYF.

The chain recombines TRBV15 with TRBJ1-6; TCRdb designates TRBD1, a call that cannot be tested without DNA. Germline V gene sequence: CDR1 LNHNV, CDR2 YYDKDF (reference sequence). The CDR3 contains 14 residues. The CDR3 loop is CATSKGQNNSPLHF.

The chain joins TRBV7-2 to TRBJ1-2. CDR1 is SGHTA and CDR2 is FQGNSA in the germline V gene. The CDR3 is made up of 13 amino acids. CDR3 loop: CASSLALDYGYTF.

The chain carries TRBV29-1 and TRBJ1-1; TCRdb designates TRBD1, a call that cannot be tested without DNA. This CDR3 is built from 12 residues. Germline CDR1 is SQVTM and CDR2 is ANQGSEA. The CDR3 is CSVEGGGGQAFF.